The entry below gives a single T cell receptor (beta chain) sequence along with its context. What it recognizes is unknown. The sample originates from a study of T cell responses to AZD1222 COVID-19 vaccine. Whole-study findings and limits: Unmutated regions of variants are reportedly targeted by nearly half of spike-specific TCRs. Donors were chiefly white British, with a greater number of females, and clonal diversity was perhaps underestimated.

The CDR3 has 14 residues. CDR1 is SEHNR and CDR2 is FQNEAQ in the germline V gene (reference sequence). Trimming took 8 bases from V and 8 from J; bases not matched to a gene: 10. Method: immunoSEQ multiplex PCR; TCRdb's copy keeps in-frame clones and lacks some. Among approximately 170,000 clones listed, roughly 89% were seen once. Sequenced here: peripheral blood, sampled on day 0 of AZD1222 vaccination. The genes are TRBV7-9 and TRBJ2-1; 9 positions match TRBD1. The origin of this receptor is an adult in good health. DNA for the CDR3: TGTGCCAGCGGGGCGGGACAGGGTGGCGATGAGCAGTTCTTC. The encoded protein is CASGAGQGGDEQFF.